The 14 T cell receptor beta chains below come from one sample, sequenced in a study of identical twins. TCRdb reanalysed the 5' RACE reads using MiXCR and keeps one entry per CDR3 protein. The sample has approximately 550,000 distinct CDR3 sequences, more than 20% seen once. Another study also made use of these data, one on yellow fever vaccine responses in identical twins.

The sequencing input was CD4+ T cells sorted from blood. Source of these receptors: a woman aged 18-35 years in good health.

The table lists this clonotype with a few counts. The J gene is TRBJ2-1, the V gene TRBV3-1, with 7 bases identical to TRBD2. Germline loops: CDR1 LGHDT, CDR2 YNNKEL (reference sequence). The CDR3 has 14 residues. V lost 1 base to trimming and J lost 5 bases; unmatched junction nucleotides: 2. CDR3 amino acids: CASSQGAGDNEQFF. The CDR3 DNA sequence: TGTGCCAGCAGCCAAGGGGCGGGGGACAATGAGCAGTTCTTC.

V gene TRBV28 combines with J gene TRBJ2-1, with D possibly matching TRBD1 (6 bases). The germline V gene has CDR1 MDHEN and CDR2 SYDVKM. V lost 5 bases and J lost 6, with 14 bases in between. The CDR3 totals 14 residues. The CDR3 here is CASSPHDRPNEQFF. CDR3 nucleotides: TGTGCCAGCAGTCCTCACGACAGGCCCAATGAGCAGTTCTTC.

The table lists this clonotype with a few counts. The CDR3 DNA reads as TGTGCCAGCAGCTTATCGGGGGGCCAGAATGAGCAGTTCTTC. Amino acid sequence: CASSLSGGQNEQFF. This chain joins TRBV7-2 and TRBJ2-1; perhaps TRBD2 as D (7 bases). This CDR3 contains 14 residues. Germline V gene sequence: CDR1 SGHTA, CDR2 FQGNSA. V was cut by 2 bases and J by 7 bases, with 12 bases left in between.

J is TRBJ2-7 and V is TRBV7-8; 12 bases map to TRBD2. Germline assignment: CDR1 SGHVS and CDR2 FQNEAQ. The CDR3 has 17 amino acids. The V and J ends lost 8 bases and 6 bases, in that order; junction bases with no gene match: 17. CDR3 protein: CASLAGGSSTATSEQYF. The CDR3 DNA follows: TGTGCCAGCCTAGCGGGAGGGTCCAGTACGGCTACGAGCGAGCAGTACTTC.

V gene TRBV3-1 combines with J gene TRBJ2-5, with D uncertain. The V gene's germline CDR1 is LGHDT and CDR2 YNNKEL (reference sequence). The CDR3 loop spans 12 amino acids. V was clipped by 2 bases and J by 4 bases, with 5 bases between them. This CDR3 is CASSQIRETQYF. The CDR3, as DNA: TGTGCCAGCAGCCAAATTAGAGAGACCCAGTACTTC.

The CDR3 bases are TGTGCCGGGGCTCGACAGGGGGTAAAAGAGACCCAGTACTTC. Translation: CAGARQGVKETQYF. The V call is TRBV2, the J call TRBJ2-5, with TRBD1 identical over 9 bases. V lost 11 bases, J lost 3 bases, and 10 bases stayed unmatched. Germline V gene lookup returns CDR1 SNHLY and CDR2 FYNNEI. The CDR3 runs to 14 residues.

CDR3 in DNA: TGTGCCAGTAGTAGACTGGGGAATACGCAGTATTTT. Translated, it gives CASSRLGNTQYF. The gene calls are TRBV19 and TRBJ2-3; no firm D call. Trimming stripped 4 bases from V and 7 bases from J, with 9 bases between. In germline, CDR1 is LNHDA, CDR2 SQIVND (reference sequence). The CDR3 is 12 amino acids.

This clonotype was detected only a few times. The chain is built from TRBV19 and TRBJ2-5, with D maybe TRBD1 (6 bases). CDR3 length equals 14 residues. Trimming took off 5 bases at V and 5 bases at J, with 15 bases between the two ends. Germline-derived CDR1 and CDR2 are LNHDA and SQIVND (reference sequence). The CDR3 loop reads CASSVSRGRETQYF. The CDR3 nucleotides read TGTGCCAGTAGTGTCAGCAGGGGTAGGGAGACCCAGTACTTC.

The J gene is TRBJ1-4, the V gene TRBV28, with D hard to call. This CDR3 has 12 amino acids. The germline V and J ends were trimmed by 7 bases and 7 bases, with 10 bases remaining between them. Germline CDR1 MDHEN, CDR2 SYDVKM. The CDR3 bases are TGTGCCAGCAACCTCTATGGTGAAAAACTGTTTTTT. Its translation is CASNLYGEKLFF.

The chain joins TRBV11-2 to TRBJ2-1; TRBD1 matches at 9 bases. V shed 5 bases and J 9 bases; nucleotides not matched to a gene: 14. In germline, CDR1 is SGHAT, CDR2 FQNNGV. The length of the CDR3 is 16 residues. CDR3 in DNA: TGTGCCAGCAGCCTATCGTCCGGGACAGGGCGGGGTGAGCAGTTCTTC. Its translation is CASSLSSGTGRGEQFF.

This clonotype was counted only a few times. The chain has TRBV10-3 and TRBJ2-3; 10 bases match TRBD2. Per the germline V gene, CDR1 is ENHRY and CDR2 is SYGVKD. This CDR3 is 16 amino acids long. Losses at the gene ends were 5 bases for V and 0 bases for J; bases not matched to a gene: 5. CDR3 coding DNA: TGTGCCATCAGTCCTACTAGCGGGATAAGCACAGATACGCAGTATTTT. Translation: CAISPTSGISTDTQYF.

The rearrangement links TRBV20-1 to TRBJ2-1; no reliable D call. Germline values: CDR1 DFQATT, CDR2 SNEGSKA (reference sequence). This CDR3 has 13 amino acids. Between the trimmed V and J ends, which lost 6 bases and 9 bases, there was a span of 18 bases. In DNA, the CDR3 is TGCAGTGCCCACGCCCGGGCTTTCGCTGAGCAGTTCTTC. This gives the protein CSAHARAFAEQFF.

V usage is TRBV4-2 and J usage is TRBJ2-1; 9 nucleotides line up with TRBD2. The CDR3 is 16 amino acids. Germline CDR1 LGHNA, CDR2 YNFKEQ. Losses at the gene ends were 0 bases for V and 12 bases for J; bases not matched to a gene: 12. CDR3 in amino acids: CASSQDLGLASLSQFF. The CDR3 coding sequence is TGTGCCAGCAGCCAAGATCTCGGACTAGCGTCACTTTCGCAGTTCTTC.

This clonotype was observed a few times. The rearrangement uses TRBV11-2 and TRBJ1-1; the D gene is possibly TRBD1 (5 bases). The ends were cut back, 5 bases at V and 0 bases at J, with 19 bases in the middle. This CDR3 has 17 amino acids. Germline lookup yields CDR1 SGHAT and CDR2 FQNNGV. The CDR3: CASSLTEGTFVNTEAFF. CDR3 DNA: TGTGCCAGCAGCCTGACGGAGGGGACGTTTGTGAACACTGAAGCTTTCTTT.